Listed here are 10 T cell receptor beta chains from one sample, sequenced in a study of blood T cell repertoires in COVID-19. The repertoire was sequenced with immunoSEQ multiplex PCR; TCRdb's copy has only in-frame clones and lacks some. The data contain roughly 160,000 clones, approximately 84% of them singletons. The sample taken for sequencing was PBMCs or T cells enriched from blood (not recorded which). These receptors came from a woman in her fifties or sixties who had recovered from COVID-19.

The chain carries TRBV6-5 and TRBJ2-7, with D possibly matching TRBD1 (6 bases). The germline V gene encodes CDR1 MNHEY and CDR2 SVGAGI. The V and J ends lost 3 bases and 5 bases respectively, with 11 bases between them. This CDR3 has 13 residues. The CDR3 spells CASSYFRGHEQYF. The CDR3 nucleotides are TGTGCCAGCAGTTATTTCAGGGGACACGAGCAGTACTTC.

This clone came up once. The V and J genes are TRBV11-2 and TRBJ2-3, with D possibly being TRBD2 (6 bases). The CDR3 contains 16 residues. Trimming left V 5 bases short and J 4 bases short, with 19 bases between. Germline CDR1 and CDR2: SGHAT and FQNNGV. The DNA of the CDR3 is TGTGCCAGCAGCCTCGGCCCCGGAGGCGGGGCAGATACGCAGTATTTT. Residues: CASSLGPGGGADTQYF. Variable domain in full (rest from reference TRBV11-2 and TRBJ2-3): EAGVAQSPRYKIIEKRQSVAFWCNPISGHATLYWYQQILGQGPKLLIQFQNNGVVDDSQLPKDRFSAERLKGVDSTLKIQPAKLEDSAVYLCASSLGPGGGADTQYFGPGTRLTVL.

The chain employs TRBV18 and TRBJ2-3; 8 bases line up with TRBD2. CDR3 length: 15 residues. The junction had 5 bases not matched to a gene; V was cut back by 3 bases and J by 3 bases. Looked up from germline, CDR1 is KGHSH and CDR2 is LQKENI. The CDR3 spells CASSPQREYTDTQYF. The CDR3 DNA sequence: TGTGCCAGCTCACCCCAGCGGGAGTATACAGATACGCAGTATTTT.

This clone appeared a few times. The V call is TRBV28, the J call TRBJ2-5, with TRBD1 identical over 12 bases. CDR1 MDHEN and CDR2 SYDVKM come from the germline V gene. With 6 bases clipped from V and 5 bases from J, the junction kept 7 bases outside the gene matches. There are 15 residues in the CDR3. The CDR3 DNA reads TGTGCCAGCAGCTTGGGACAGGGGGCTGGCGAGACCCAGTACTTC. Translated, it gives CASSLGQGAGETQYF.

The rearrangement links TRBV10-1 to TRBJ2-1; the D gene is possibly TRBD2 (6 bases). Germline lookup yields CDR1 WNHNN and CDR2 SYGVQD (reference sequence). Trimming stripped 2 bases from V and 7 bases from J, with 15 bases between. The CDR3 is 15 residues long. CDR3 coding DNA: TGCGCCAGCAGTGAGGGTAGCGGTAGTCGGAATGAGCAGTTCTTC. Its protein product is CASSEGSGSRNEQFF.

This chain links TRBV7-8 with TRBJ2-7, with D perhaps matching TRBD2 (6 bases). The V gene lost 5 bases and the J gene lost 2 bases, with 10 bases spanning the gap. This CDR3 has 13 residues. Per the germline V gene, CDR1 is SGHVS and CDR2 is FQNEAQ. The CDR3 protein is CASSHGTAYEQYF. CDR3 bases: TGTGCCAGCAGCCACGGGACTGCCTACGAGCAGTACTTC.

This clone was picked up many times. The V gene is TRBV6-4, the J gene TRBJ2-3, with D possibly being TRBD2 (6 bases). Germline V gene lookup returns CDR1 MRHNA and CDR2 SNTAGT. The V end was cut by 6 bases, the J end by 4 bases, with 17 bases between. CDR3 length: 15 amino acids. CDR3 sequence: CASSASEAGSDTQYF. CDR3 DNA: TGTGCCAGCAGCGCTAGCGAAGCTGGCTCAGATACGCAGTATTTT.

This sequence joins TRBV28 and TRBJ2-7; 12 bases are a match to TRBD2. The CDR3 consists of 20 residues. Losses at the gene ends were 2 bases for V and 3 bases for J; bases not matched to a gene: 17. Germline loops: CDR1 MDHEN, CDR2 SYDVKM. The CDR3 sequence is CASSLSLGHQETSGSYEQYF. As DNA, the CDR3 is TGTGCCAGCAGTTTAAGTTTGGGACACCAGGAGACTAGCGGGAGCTACGAGCAGTACTTC.

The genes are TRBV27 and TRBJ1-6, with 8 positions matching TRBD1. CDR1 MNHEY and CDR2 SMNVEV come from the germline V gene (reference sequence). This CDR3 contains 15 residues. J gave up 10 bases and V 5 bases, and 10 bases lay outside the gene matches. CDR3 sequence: CASSPRDRPHSPLHF. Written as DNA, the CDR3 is TGTGCCAGCAGTCCCCGGGACAGGCCCCACTCACCCCTCCACTTT.

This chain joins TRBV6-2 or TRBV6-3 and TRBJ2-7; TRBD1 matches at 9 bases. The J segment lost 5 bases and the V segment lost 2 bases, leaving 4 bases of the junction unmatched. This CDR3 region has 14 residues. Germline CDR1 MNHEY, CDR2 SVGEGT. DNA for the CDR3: TGTGCCAGCAGTTACCCCAGGGACAGGGACGAGCAGTACTTC. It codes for CASSYPRDRDEQYF.